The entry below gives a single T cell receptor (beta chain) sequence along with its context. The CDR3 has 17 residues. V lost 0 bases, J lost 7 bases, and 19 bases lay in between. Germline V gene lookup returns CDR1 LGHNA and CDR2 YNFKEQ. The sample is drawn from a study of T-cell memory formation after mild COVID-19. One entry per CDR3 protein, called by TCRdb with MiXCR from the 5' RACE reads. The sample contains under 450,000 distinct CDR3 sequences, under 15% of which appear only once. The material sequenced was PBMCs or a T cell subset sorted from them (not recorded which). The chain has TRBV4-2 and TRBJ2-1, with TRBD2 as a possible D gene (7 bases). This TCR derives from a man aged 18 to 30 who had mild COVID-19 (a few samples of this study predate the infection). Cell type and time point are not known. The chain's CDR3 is CASSQEEWGGSINEQFF. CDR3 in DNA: TGTGCCAGCAGCCAAGAAGAATGGGGGGGCTCTATAAATGAGCAGTTCTTC.